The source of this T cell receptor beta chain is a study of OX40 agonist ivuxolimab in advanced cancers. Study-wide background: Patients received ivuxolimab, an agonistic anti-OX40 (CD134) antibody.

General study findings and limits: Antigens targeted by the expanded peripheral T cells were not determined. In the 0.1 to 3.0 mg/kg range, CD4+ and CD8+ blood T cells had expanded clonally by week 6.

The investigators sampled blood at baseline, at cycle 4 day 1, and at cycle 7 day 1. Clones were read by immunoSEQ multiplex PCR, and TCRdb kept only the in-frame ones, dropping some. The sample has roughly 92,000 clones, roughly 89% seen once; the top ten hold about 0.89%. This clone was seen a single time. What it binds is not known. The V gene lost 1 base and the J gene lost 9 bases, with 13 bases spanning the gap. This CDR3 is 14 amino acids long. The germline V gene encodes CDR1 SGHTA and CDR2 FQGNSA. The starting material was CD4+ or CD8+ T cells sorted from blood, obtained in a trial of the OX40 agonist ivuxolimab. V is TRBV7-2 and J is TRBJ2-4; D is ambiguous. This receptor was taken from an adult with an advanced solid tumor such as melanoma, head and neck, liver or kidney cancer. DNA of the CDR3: TGTGCCAGCAGCTTAGAAGTTGATAGCCGCATTCAGTACTTC. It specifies CASSLEVDSRIQYF.